This is a list of T cell receptor beta chains from one sample in a study of T cells after yellow fever vaccination. TCRdb called the 5' RACE reads again in MiXCR, with one record for every CDR3 protein. The data contain around 140,000 distinct CDR3 sequences, 6.5% to 8.5% of them singletons. This material consisted of CD4+ T cells sorted from PBMCs, taken 5 days after the yellow fever booster vaccination. Source of these receptors: a man younger than 45 who received the YFV17D yellow fever vaccine. The conserved cysteine and the conserved F or W are not part of the CDR3 here.

TRBJ2-2 TRBV7-3 ASSFGPNTGELF
TRBJ2-1 TRBV11-2 ASSDGLAAYNEQF
TRBJ2-5 TRBV7-6 ASSLATQRETQY
TRBJ2-3 TRBV5-1 ASSSRGADTQY
TRBJ2-3 TRBV4-3 ASSQDLRGRTDTQY
TRBJ2-3 TRBV13 ASSFGAGGWADTQY
TRBJ2-2 TRBV5-6 ARSSGPLCWNAGELF
TRBJ2-1 TRBV5-1 ASSRTSERFHNEQF
TRBJ1-4 TRBV5-1 ASTTGDINEKLF
TRBJ2-7 TRBV7-9 ASSQGRWEQY
TRBJ2-5 TRBV12-3/TRBV12-4 ASSPTGAGETQY
TRBJ2-7 TRBV3-1 ASGTGRIYEQY
TRBJ2-5 TRBV20-1 SAPRPGNQETQY
TRBJ2-7 TRBV29-1 SAQRDSRYEQY
TRBJ2-2 TRBV6-2/TRBV6-3 ASTDGNTGELF
TRBJ2-1 TRBV7-9 ASSLLDLQF
TRBJ2-3 TRBV28 ASSSQASGDTDTQY
TRBJ2-1 TRBV29-1 SVERPPTHRNEQF
TRBJ2-1 TRBV20-1 SATGGRTYNEQF
TRBJ2-7 TRBV7-8 ASSPSVWGPSSYEQY